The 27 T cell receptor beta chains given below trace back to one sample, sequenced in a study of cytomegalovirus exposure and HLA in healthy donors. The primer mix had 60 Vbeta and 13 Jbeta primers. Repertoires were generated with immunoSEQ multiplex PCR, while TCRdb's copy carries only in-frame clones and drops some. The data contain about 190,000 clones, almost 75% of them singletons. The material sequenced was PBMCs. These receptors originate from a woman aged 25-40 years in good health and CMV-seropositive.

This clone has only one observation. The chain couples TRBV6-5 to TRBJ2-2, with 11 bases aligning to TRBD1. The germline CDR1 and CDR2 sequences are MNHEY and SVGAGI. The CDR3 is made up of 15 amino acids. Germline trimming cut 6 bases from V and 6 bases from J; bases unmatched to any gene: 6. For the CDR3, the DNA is TGTGCCAGCAGAATGGACAGGGGGCCTGCCGGGGAGCTGTTTTTT. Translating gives CASRMDRGPAGELFF.

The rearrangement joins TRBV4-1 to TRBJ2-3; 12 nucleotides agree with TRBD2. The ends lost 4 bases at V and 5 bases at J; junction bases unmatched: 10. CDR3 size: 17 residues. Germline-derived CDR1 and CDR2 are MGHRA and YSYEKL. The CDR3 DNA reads TGCGCCAGCAGCCTAGCCCAACTAGCGGGAGGACGAGATACGCAGTATTTT. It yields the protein CASSLAQLAGGRDTQYF.

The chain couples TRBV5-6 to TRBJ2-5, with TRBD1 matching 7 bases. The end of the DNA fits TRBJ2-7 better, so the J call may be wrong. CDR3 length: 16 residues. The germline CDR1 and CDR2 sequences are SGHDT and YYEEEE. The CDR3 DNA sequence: TGTGCCAGCAGCTTAACGCTCGACAGGGCCACCTTCGAGCAGTACTTC. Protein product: CASSLTLDRATFEQYF.

The CDR3 bases are TGTGCCAGCAGCTCCGAGTCTAGCGGGAGGCAGGAGCAGTACTTC. This encodes CASSSESSGRQEQYF. The genes are TRBV7-9 and TRBJ2-7; 11 nucleotides line up with TRBD2. J was trimmed by 7 bases and V by 4 bases; bases with no gene match: 9. The CDR3 is made up of 15 amino acids. CDR1 is SEHNR and CDR2 is FQNEAQ in the germline V gene (reference sequence).

The CDR3 sequence is CASSARRDFGNQPQHF. The CDR3 nucleotides are TGTGCCAGTAGTGCCCGACGGGACTTCGGCAATCAGCCCCAGCATTTT. This chain uses TRBV19 with TRBJ1-5; possibly TRBD1 for D (5 bases). CDR1 is LNHDA, CDR2 SQIVND, per germline (reference sequence). The CDR3 spans 16 residues. Trimming stripped 5 bases from V and 2 bases from J, with 16 bases between.

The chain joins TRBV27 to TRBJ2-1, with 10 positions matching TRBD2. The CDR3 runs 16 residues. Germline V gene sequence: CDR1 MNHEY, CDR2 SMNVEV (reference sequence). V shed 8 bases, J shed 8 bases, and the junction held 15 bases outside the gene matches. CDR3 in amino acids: CASAIRGSGRTDEQFF. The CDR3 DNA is TGTGCCAGCGCCATCAGGGGTAGCGGGAGGACCGATGAGCAGTTCTTC.

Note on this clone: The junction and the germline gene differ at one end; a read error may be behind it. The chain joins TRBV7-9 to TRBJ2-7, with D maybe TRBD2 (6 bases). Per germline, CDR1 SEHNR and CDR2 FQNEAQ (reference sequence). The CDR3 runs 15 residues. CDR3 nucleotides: TGTTCCAGCAGCCGGGGAGGAACGTCCTCCTACGAGCAGTACTTC. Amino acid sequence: CSSSRGGTSSYEQYF.

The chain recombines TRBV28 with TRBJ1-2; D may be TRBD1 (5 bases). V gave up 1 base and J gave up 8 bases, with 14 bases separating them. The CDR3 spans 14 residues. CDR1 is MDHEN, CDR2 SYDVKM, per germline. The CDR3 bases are TGTGCCAGCAGTTTATTGGGCAGGGATCGCGGCTACACCTTC. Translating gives CASSLLGRDRGYTF.

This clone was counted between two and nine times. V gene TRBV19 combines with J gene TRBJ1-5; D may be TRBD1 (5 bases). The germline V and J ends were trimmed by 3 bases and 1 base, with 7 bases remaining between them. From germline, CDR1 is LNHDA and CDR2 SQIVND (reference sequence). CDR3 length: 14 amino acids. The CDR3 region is CASSMGRSNQPQHF. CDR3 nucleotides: TGTGCCAGTAGTATGGGGCGGAGCAATCAGCCCCAGCATTTT.

The CDR3 here is CASTPLGAREAFF. CDR3 bases: TGTGCCAGCACCCCTCTGGGGGCGCGTGAAGCTTTCTTT. V is TRBV5-6 and J is TRBJ1-1; perhaps TRBD1 as D (6 bases). Trimming removed 6 bases from V and 7 bases from J, with 16 bases in between. Germline assignment: CDR1 SGHDT and CDR2 YYEEEE. CDR3 size: 13 residues.

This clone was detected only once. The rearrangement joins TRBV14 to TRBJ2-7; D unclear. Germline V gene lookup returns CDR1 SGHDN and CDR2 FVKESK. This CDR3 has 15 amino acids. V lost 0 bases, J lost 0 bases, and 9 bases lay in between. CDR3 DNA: TGTGCCAGCAGCCAAGATGGCAGAAGCTCCTACGAGCAGTACTTC. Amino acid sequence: CASSQDGRSSYEQYF.

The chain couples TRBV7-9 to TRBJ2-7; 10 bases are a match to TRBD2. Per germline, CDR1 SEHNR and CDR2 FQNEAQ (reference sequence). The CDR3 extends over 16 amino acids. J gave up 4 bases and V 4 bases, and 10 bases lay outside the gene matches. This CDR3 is CASSSGTSAKFYEQYF. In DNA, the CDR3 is TGTGCCAGCAGCTCCGGGACTAGCGCTAAGTTTTACGAGCAGTACTTC.

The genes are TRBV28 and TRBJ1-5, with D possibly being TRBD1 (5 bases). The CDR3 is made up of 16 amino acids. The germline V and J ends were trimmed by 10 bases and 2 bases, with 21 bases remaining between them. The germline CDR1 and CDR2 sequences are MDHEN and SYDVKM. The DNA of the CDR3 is TGTGCCACCCGATCCCCTAGGAGGGGCGGCAATCAGCCCCAGCATTTT. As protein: CATRSPRRGGNQPQHF. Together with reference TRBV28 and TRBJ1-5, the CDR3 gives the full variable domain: DVKVTQSSRYLVKRTGEKVFLECVQDMDHENMFWYRQDPGLGLRLIYFSYDVKMKEKGDIPEGYSVSREKKERFSLILESASTNQTSMYLCATRSPRRGGNQPQHFGDGTRLSIL.

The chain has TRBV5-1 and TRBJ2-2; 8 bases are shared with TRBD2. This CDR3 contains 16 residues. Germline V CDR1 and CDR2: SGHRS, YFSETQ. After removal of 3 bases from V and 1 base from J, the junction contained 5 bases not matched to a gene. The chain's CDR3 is CASSSVSGRNTGELFF. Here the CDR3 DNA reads TGCGCCAGCAGCTCGGTGAGCGGGAGGAACACCGGGGAGCTGTTTTTT.

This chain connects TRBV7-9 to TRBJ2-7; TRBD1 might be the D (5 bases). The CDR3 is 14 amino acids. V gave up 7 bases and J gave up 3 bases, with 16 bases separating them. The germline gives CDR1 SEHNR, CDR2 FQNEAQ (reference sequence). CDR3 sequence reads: CASIPKDRNYEQYF. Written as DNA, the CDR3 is TGTGCCAGCATCCCGAAAGACAGAAACTACGAGCAGTACTTC.

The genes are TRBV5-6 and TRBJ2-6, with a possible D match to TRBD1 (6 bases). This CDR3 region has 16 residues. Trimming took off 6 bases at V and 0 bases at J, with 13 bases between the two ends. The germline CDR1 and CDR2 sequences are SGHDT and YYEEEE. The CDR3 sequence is CASKRGFISGANVLTF. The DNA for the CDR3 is TGTGCCAGCAAGAGGGGGTTCATCTCTGGGGCCAACGTCCTGACTTTC.

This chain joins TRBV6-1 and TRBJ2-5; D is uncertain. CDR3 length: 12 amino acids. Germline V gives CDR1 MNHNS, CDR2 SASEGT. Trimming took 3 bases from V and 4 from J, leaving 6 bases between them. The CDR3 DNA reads TGTGCCAGCAGTGACATCCCAGAGACCCAGTACTTC. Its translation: CASSDIPETQYF.

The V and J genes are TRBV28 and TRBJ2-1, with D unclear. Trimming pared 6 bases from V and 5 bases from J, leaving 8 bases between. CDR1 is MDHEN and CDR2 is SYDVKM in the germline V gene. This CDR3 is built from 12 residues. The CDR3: CASSPENNEQFF. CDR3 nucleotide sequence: TGTGCCAGCAGCCCCGAGAACAATGAGCAGTTCTTC.

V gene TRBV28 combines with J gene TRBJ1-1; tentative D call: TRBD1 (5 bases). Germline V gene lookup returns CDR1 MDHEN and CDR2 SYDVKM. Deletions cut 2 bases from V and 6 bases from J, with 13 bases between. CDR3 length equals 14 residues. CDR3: CASSLAGKASEAFF. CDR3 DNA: TGTGCCAGCAGTTTAGCAGGGAAGGCGTCTGAAGCTTTCTTT.

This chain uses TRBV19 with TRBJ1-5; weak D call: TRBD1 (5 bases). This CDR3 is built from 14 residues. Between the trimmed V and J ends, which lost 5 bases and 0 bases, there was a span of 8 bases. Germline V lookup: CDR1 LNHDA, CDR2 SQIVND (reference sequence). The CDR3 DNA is TGTGCCAGTAGTTGGGGCTATAGCAATCAGCCCCAGCATTTT. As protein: CASSWGYSNQPQHF.

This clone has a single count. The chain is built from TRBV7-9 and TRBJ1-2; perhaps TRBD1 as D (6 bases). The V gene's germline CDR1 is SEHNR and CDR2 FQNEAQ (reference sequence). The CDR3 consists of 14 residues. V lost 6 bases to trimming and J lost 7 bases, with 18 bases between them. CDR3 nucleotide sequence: TGTGCCAGCAGACCTACAGGGCCGCAGGGTGGCTACACCTTC. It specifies CASRPTGPQGGYTF.

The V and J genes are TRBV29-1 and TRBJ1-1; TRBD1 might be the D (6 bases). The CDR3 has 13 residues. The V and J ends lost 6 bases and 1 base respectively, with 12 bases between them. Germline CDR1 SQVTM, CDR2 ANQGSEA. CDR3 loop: CSVGTFANTEAFF. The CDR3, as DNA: TGCAGCGTCGGGACATTCGCGAACACTGAAGCTTTCTTT.

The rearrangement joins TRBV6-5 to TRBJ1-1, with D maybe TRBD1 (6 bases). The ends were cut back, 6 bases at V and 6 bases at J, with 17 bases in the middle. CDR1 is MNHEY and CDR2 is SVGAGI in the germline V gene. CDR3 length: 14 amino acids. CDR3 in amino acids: CASSPPGGGAEAFF. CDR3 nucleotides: TGTGCCAGCAGCCCCCCTGGGGGGGGCGCTGAAGCTTTCTTT.

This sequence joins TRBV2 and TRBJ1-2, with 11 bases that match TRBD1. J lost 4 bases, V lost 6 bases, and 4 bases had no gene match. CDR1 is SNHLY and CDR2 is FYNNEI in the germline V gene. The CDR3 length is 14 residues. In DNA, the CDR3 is TGTGCCAGCAGGCCGGGACAGGGGGTCTATGGCTACACCTTC. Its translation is CASRPGQGVYGYTF. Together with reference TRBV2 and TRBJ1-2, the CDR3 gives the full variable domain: EPEVTQTPSHQVTQMGQEVILRCVPISNHLYFYWYRQILGQKVEFLVSFYNNEISEKSEIFDDQFSVERPDGSNFTLKIRSTKLEDSAMYFCASRPGQGVYGYTFGSGTRLTVV.

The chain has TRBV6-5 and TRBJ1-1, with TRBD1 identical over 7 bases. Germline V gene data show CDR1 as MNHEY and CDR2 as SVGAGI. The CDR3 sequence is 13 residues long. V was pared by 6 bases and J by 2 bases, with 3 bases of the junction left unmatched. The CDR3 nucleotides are TGTGCCAGCAGAAGACAGGGCAACACTGAAGCTTTCTTT. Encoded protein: CASRRQGNTEAFF.

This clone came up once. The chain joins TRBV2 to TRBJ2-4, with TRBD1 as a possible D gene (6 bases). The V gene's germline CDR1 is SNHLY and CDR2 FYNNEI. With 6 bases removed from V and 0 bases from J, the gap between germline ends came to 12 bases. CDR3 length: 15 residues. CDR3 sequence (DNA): TGTGCCAGCAGCCCTGGACAGTTAGCCAAAAACATTCAGTACTTC. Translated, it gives CASSPGQLAKNIQYF. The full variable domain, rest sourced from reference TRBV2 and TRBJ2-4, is EPEVTQTPSHQVTQMGQEVILRCVPISNHLYFYWYRQILGQKVEFLVSFYNNEISEKSEIFDDQFSVERPDGSNFTLKIRSTKLEDSAMYFCASSPGQLAKNIQYFGAGTRLSVL.

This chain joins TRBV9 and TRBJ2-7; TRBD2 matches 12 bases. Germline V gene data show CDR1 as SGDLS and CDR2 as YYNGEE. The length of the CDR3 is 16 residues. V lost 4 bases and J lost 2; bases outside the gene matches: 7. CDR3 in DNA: TGTGCCAGCAGCCTTACTAGCGGGAGGAAACCCTACGAGCAGTACTTC. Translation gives CASSLTSGRKPYEQYF.